This record concerns one T cell receptor beta chain sequence. The source of the sample is a study of blood T cell repertoires in COVID-19. Only in-frame clones appear in the TCRdb table, and some are missing; sequencing was by immunoSEQ multiplex PCR. The table shows 45,000 to 55,000 clones, with around 73% occurring only once. The V end was cut by 3 bases, the J end by 4 bases, with 7 bases between. The length of the CDR3 is 13 residues. The V call is TRBV12-3 or TRBV12-4, the J call TRBJ1-5, with unresolved D. The clonotype comes from a woman aged 50 to 60 with acute COVID-19. Input material: PBMCs or T cells enriched from blood (not recorded which). The chain's CDR3 is CASSFAENQPQHF. The DNA for the CDR3 is TGTGCCAGCAGTTTCGCAGAAAATCAGCCCCAGCATTTT.